One and the same sample provided the 2 T cell receptor beta chains below, sequenced in a study of identifying expanded T cells in peripheral blood. The repertoire was sequenced with immunoSEQ multiplex PCR; TCRdb's copy has only in-frame clones and lacks some. The sample carries approximately 57,000 clones, roughly 87% recorded once. The source material was blood. The receptors come from a person aged 18-70 years in good health.

J is TRBJ1-2 and V is TRBV7-2; D may be TRBD1 (6 bases). CDR3 length: 16 amino acids. Germline CDR1 and CDR2: SGHTA and FQGNSA. V lost 1 base and J 0 bases, leaving 12 bases between the germline ends. The CDR3 nucleotides are TGTGCCAGCAGCTTAGTGGGGGCCGTAGCTAACTATGGCTACACCTTC. Protein product: CASSLVGAVANYGYTF.

The CDR3 bases are TGCGCCAGCAGCCAAGGAATGGGAGGGGGGGAGTCGCAGTACTTC. This sequence encodes CASSQGMGGGESQYF. The chain carries TRBV4-1 and TRBJ2-7; tentatively, D is TRBD2 (7 bases). Trimming removed 1 base at V and 9 bases at J, with 19 bases between. The length of the CDR3 is 15 residues. The germline CDR1 and CDR2 sequences are MGHRA and YSYEKL.